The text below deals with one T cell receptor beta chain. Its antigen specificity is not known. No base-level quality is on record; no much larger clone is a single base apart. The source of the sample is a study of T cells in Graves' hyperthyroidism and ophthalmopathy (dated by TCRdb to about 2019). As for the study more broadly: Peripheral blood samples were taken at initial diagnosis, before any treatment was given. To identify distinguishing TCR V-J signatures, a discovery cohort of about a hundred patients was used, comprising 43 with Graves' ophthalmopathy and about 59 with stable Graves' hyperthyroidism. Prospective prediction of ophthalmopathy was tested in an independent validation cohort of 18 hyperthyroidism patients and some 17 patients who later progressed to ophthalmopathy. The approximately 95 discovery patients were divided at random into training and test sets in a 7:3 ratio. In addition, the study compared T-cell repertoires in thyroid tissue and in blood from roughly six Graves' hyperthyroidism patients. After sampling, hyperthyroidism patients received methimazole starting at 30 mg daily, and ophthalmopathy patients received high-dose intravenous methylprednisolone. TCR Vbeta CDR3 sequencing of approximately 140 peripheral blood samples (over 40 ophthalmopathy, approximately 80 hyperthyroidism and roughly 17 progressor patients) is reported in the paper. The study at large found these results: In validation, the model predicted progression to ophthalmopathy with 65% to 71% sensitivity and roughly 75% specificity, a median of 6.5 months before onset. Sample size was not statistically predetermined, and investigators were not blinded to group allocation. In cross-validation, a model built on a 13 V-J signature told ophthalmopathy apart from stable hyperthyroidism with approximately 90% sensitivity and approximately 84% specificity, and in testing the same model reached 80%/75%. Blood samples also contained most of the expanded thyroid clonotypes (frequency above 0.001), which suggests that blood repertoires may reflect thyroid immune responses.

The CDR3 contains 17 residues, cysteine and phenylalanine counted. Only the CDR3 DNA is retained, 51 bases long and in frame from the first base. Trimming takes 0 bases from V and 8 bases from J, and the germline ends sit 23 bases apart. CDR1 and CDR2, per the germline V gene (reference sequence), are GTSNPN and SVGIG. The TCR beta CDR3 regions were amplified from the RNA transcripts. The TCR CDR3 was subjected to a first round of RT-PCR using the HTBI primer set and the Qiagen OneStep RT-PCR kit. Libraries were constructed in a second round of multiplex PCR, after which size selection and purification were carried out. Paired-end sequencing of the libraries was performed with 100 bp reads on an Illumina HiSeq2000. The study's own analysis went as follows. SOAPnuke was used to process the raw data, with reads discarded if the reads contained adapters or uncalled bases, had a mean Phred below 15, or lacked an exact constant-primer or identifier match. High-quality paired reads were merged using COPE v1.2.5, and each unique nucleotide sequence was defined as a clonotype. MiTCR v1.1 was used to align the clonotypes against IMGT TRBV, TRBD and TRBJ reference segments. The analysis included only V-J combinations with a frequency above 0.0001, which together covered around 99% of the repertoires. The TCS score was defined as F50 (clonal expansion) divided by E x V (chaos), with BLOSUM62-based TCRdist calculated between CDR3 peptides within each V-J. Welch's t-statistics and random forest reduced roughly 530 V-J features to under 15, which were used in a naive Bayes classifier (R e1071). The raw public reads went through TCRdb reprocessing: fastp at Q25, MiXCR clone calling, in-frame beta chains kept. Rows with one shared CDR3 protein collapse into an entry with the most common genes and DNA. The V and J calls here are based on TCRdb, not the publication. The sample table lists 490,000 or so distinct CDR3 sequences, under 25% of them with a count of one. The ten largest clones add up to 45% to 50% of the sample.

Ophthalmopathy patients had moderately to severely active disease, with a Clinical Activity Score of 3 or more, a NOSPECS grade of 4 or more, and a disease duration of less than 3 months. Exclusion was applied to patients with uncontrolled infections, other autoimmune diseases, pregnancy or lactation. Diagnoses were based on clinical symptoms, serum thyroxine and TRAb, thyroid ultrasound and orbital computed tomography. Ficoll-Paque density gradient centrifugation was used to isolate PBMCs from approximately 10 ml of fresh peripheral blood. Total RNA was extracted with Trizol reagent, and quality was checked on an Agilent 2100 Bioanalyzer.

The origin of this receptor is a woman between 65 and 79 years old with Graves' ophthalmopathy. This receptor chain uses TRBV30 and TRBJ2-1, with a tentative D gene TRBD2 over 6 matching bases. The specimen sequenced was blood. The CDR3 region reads CAWSVRLSGVKGDEQFF. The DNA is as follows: TGTGCCTGGAGTGTACGGTTGTCGGGAGTCAAGGGCGATGAGCAGTTCTTC. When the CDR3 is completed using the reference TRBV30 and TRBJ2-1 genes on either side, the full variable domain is SQTIHQWPATLVQPVGSPLSLECTVEGTSNPNLYWYRQAAGRGLQLLFYSVGIGQISSEVPQNLSASRPQDRQFILSSKKLLLSDSGFYLCAWSVRLSGVKGDEQFFGPGTRLTVL.